This T cell receptor (beta chain) was retrieved from a study of radiation and T cells in renal cell carcinoma. J lost 0 bases, V lost 6 bases, and 5 bases had no gene match. Germline V gives CDR1 SQVTM, CDR2 ANQGSEA. This CDR3 is 17 amino acids long. The protocol was immunoSEQ multiplex PCR, while the TCRdb copy is restricted to in-frame clones and leaves out a portion. Counted here are some 130,000 clones, about 81% occurring once; the ten biggest clones make up approximately 1.9%. The time point here: blood 2 weeks post-SBRT. Sample treatment: 15 Gy SBRT to primary tumor, nephrectomy 4 weeks later. This TCR came from a woman aged 60-75 years with renal cell carcinoma. The chain recombines TRBV29-1 with TRBJ2-1, with 16 bases lining up with TRBD2. The sequences come from blood, collected from a patient whose treatment included radiotherapy and nephrectomy. The CDR3 bases are TGCAGCGTCTCCGGGACTAGCGGGAGGGACTCCTACAATGAGCAGTTCTTC. The encoded protein is CSVSGTSGRDSYNEQFF.